Sequencing of this TCR beta chain was carried out in a study of cytomegalovirus exposure and HLA in healthy donors. When sampled, the donors appeared nominally healthy, though they likely had unrecorded immune exposures. PCR was performed using 60 Vbeta and 13 Jbeta primers. Method: immunoSEQ multiplex PCR; TCRdb's copy keeps in-frame clones and lacks some. The sample includes fewer than 250,000 clones, under 80% of them seen just once. As concerns this clone: Its cognate antigen is unknown.

Study findings and constraints: As immune exposure information, only CMV serostatus was available.

The V gene's germline CDR1 is SGHTA and CDR2 FQGNSA. This CDR3 contains 15 residues. V gave up 5 bases and J gave up 6 bases, with 19 bases separating them. The TCR comes from a young woman in good health and CMV-seronegative. The chain is built from TRBV7-2 and TRBJ1-2; weak D call: TRBD1 (6 bases). Sample: PBMCs. For the CDR3, the DNA is TGTGCCAGCAGCCCAGAAACAGGGCTCCTTAATGGCTACACCTTC. The encoded protein is CASSPETGLLNGYTF.